The 12 T cell receptor beta chains in this list originate from one sample, sequenced in a study of liver allograft versus peripheral blood T cells. About the research overall: Blood and transplanted-liver T cell receptor repertoires from recipients were compared.

TCRdb re-called the reads with MiXCR, one entry per CDR3 protein. The sample includes 1,800 or so distinct CDR3 sequences, about 15% of them seen just once. Every receptor here comes from a human patient who had a liver transplant. The graft donor may be the source of some T cells.

This clonotype counts as medium-sized. The genes are TRBV12-5 and TRBJ2-1; no definite D call. With 3 bases removed from V and 0 bases from J, the gap between germline ends came to 18 bases. CDR3 length: 18 residues. Germline V gene data show CDR1 as LGHNT and CDR2 as FRNRAP. The CDR3 loop is CASGFNFSPHPSYNEQFF. The CDR3 nucleotides are TGTGCTAGTGGTTTCAATTTCAGTCCCCACCCCTCCTACAATGAGCAGTTCTTC.

Judged by abundance, this clonotype is medium-sized (0.01 to 0.1%). The CDR3 protein is CASSAGLEDYEQYF. The DNA of the CDR3 is TGTGCCAGCAGCGCGGGACTAGAAGATTACGAGCAGTACTTC. The gene calls are TRBV5-4 and TRBJ2-7, with TRBD2 matching over 8 bases. The CDR3 runs to 14 residues. Germline V lookup: CDR1 SGHNT, CDR2 YYREEE (reference sequence). V was clipped by 4 bases and J by 4 bases; unmatched bases: 7.

Judged by abundance, this clonotype is medium-sized. The rearrangement links TRBV28 to TRBJ1-2; 7 bases are a match to TRBD1. Looked up from germline, CDR1 is MDHEN and CDR2 is SYDVKM. The CDR3 is 15 residues long. J was trimmed by 8 bases and V by 1 base; bases with no gene match: 10. The DNA of the CDR3 is TGTGCCAGCAGTTTATTTGACAGGGTAATTCAGGGCTACACCTTC. Its translation: CASSLFDRVIQGYTF.

This clonotype is deemed medium-sized. V and J are TRBV7-9 and TRBJ2-7; D gene uncertain. This CDR3 has 12 amino acids. Trimming cost V 1 base and J 6 bases, with 7 bases left between them. Per the germline V gene, CDR1 is SEHNR and CDR2 is FQNEAQ (reference sequence). CDR3 sequence reads: CASSLDWLEQYF. DNA for the CDR3: TGTGCCAGCAGCTTAGACTGGCTCGAGCAGTACTTC.

By share of the sample, this clonotype is medium-sized. The chain joins TRBV6-5 to TRBJ1-2; 9 bases fit TRBD1. This CDR3 spans 13 amino acids. Unmatched junction bases numbered 7, after V lost 6 bases and J lost 8 bases. Germline assignment: CDR1 MNHEY and CDR2 SVGAGI. CDR3 in DNA: TGTGCCAGCAGCTACACAGGGGGCGGGGGCTACACCTTC. Translated, it gives CASSYTGGGGYTF.

On this clonotype: A much larger clone is a single base away; this may be a read error. The genes are TRBV30 and TRBJ1-4; TRBD1 matches at 9 bases. Per germline, CDR1 GTSNPN and CDR2 SVGIG (reference sequence). This CDR3 region has 11 residues. The CDR3 region is CTWSGTGYLFF. As DNA, the CDR3 is TGTACCTGGAGTGGGACAGGGTACCTGTTTTTT.

By share, this clonotype counts as medium-sized. The chain links TRBV6-2 or TRBV6-3 to TRBJ1-2; perhaps TRBD1 as D (5 bases). The germline CDR1 and CDR2 sequences are MNHEY and SVGEGT. V was clipped by 0 bases and J by 9 bases, with 17 bases between them. This CDR3 spans 15 amino acids. The CDR3, as DNA: TGTGCCAGCAGTTACTCGGGGCTGGCAGGGAAACGCTACACCTTC. Amino acid sequence: CASSYSGLAGKRYTF.

This clonotype has just one count. A much larger clone lies a single base off, so this may be a read error. CDR3: CAWRAARGRTSCEQYF. CDR3 nucleotide sequence: TGTGCCTGGAGAGCGGCCCGGGGGAGAACGTCCTGCGAGCAGTACTTC. The chain uses TRBV30 and TRBJ2-7; D is perhaps TRBD2 (6 bases). The CDR3 totals 16 residues. CDR1 is GTSNPN and CDR2 is SVGIG in the germline V gene (reference sequence).

By share of the sample, this clonotype is medium-sized. The chain employs TRBV6-5 and TRBJ2-7; D is unclear. This CDR3 contains 10 residues. V was pared by 8 bases and J by 3 bases, with 5 bases between. CDR1 and CDR2 (germline): MNHEY, SVGAGI. The CDR3 sequence is CASGHYEQYF. CDR3 nucleotides: TGTGCCAGCGGGCACTACGAGCAGTACTTC.

This clonotype came up a few times. The chain joins TRBV2 to TRBJ1-1; D may be TRBD1 (5 bases). In germline, CDR1 is SNHLY, CDR2 FYNNEI. This CDR3 has 11 residues. Trimming removed 6 bases from V and 10 bases from J, with 12 bases in between. CDR3 bases: TGTGCCAGCAGCCCCAGGGTCGGAGCTTTCTTT. The encoded protein is CASSPRVGAFF.

By sample share, this clonotype is medium-sized (0.01 to 0.1%). This rearrangement joins TRBV6-5 to TRBJ2-2; 9 nucleotides line up with TRBD1. This CDR3 has 21 amino acids. After removal of 1 base from V and 0 bases from J, the junction contained 15 bases not matched to a gene. From germline, CDR1 is MNHEY and CDR2 SVGAGI. The CDR3 reads CASSYWGTGFGSVANTGELFF. The DNA for the CDR3 is TGTGCCAGCAGTTACTGGGGGACAGGGTTTGGGAGCGTCGCGAACACCGGGGAGCTGTTTTTT.

This clonotype is medium-sized (0.01 to 0.1%) in the sample. This chain uses TRBV12-3 or TRBV12-4 with TRBJ2-7; possibly TRBD2 for D (5 bases). The length of the CDR3 is 15 residues. Deletions cut 7 bases from V and 7 bases from J, with 23 bases between. The CDR3 here is CASTPDRRATGEQYF. CDR3 coding DNA: TGTGCCAGCACCCCCGATAGACGGGCAACGGGGGAGCAGTACTTC.